This passage covers 25 T cell receptor beta chains from one sample sequenced in a study of shared clonotypes between healthy human individuals (dated by TCRdb to 2020 to 2021). The library was produced with the immunoSEQ multiplex PCR assay. Entries here come from immuneACCESS through TCRdb and include only in-frame sequences with V and J called. Some clones fail to appear in such tables; in the studies checked, an unresolved V gene covers under half of the shortfall, and the cause of the remainder is unknown. In all, the sample holds some 2,000,000 clones, and roughly 96% of those were seen once. 0.13% of the sample is held by the ten biggest clonotypes. Input material: naive CD4+ T cells sorted from blood. This sample's cell subset or site label indicates: CD45RA+ positively selected. The origin of the receptors is a man younger than 35 in good health.

V usage is TRBV10-3 and J usage is TRBJ1-2; tentatively, D is TRBD1 (5 bases). V gave up 5 bases and J gave up 5 bases, with 9 bases separating them. Germline CDR1 reads ENHRY; CDR2 reads SYGVKD. The CDR3 covers 12 residues. In DNA, the CDR3 is TGTGCCATCAGTACGACAGAGTATGGCTACACCTTC. It codes for CAISTTEYGYTF.

This clone appeared a single time. The chain joins TRBV27 to TRBJ2-7; TRBD1 aligns across 10 bases. Germline assignment: CDR1 MNHEY and CDR2 SMNVEV (reference sequence). V gave up 6 bases and J gave up 1 base; unmatched junction bases: 18. The CDR3 has 19 amino acids. The CDR3 is CASRRAPGQGPVGSYEQYF. The DNA for the CDR3 is TGTGCCAGCAGAAGAGCGCCGGGACAGGGGCCCGTCGGGTCCTACGAGCAGTACTTC.

The chain has TRBV7-2 and TRBJ2-5, with a weak D call TRBD1 (6 bases). This CDR3 contains 13 residues. Trimming left V 3 bases short and J 5 bases short, with 10 bases between. Germline values: CDR1 SGHTA, CDR2 FQGNSA. CDR3 sequence reads: CASSFGTLETQYF. The CDR3 region has the DNA TGTGCCAGCAGCTTCGGGACACTGGAGACCCAGTACTTC.

The V gene is TRBV30, the J gene TRBJ1-1; tentative D call: TRBD1 (5 bases). In germline, CDR1 is GTSNPN, CDR2 SVGIG (reference sequence). This CDR3 has 13 residues. V lost 2 bases and J 4 bases, leaving 11 bases between the germline ends. CDR3 DNA: TGTGCCTGGAGTCGGACAATCGGCACTGAAGCTTTCTTT. Its protein product is CAWSRTIGTEAFF.

Regarding this clone: The junction departs from germline at one end; a sequencing error may be responsible. The CDR3 reads CASSLGGRVTDTQYF. The CDR3, as DNA: TGTGCCAGCAGTTTAGGGGGCAGGGTCACAGATACGCAGTATTTT. The rearrangement links TRBV11-3 to TRBJ2-3, with TRBD1 matching over 7 bases. The CDR3 covers 15 residues. CDR1 SGHNT and CDR2 YENEEA come from the germline V gene.

The chain employs TRBV5-8 and TRBJ1-6; possibly TRBD1 for D (6 bases). Trimming pared 7 bases from V and 7 bases from J, leaving 9 bases between. Germline CDR1 is SGHTS and CDR2 is YDEGEE. The CDR3 has 12 residues. Here the CDR3 reads CASGTGNSPLHF. The CDR3 coding sequence is TGTGCCAGCGGAACAGGGAATTCACCCCTCCACTTT.

The chain combines TRBV5-1 with TRBJ2-7; 9 nucleotides align to TRBD1. The CDR3 loop spans 16 amino acids. V trimming: 0 bases; J trimming: 2 bases; junction bases outside the gene matches: 6. Looked up from germline, CDR1 is SGHRS and CDR2 is YFSETQ. In DNA, the CDR3 is TGCGCCAGCAGCTTGGCCCTGGGGACAGGGACCTACGAGCAGTACTTC. The encoded protein is CASSLALGTGTYEQYF. Full variable domain (missing parts from reference TRBV5-1 and TRBJ2-7): KAGVTQTPRYLIKTRGQQVTLSCSPISGHRSVSWYQQTPGQGLQFLFEYFSETQRNKGNFPGRFSGRQFSNSRSEMNVSTLELGDSALYLCASSLALGTGTYEQYFGPGTRLTVT.

This sequence joins TRBV2 and TRBJ2-3; 8 bases align to TRBD1. J lost 6 bases, V lost 3 bases, and 11 bases had no gene match. Looked up from germline, CDR1 is SNHLY and CDR2 is FYNNEI. The CDR3 covers 16 residues. CDR3 sequence: CASSDEVWTGRDTQYF. The CDR3 nucleotides are TGTGCCAGCAGTGATGAGGTTTGGACAGGGAGGGATACGCAGTATTTT.

The chain carries TRBV5-1 and TRBJ1-2; D unclear. CDR1 is SGHRS, CDR2 YFSETQ, per germline. The CDR3 runs to 15 residues. The ends were cut back, 4 bases at V and 4 bases at J, with 17 bases in the middle. The CDR3 sequence is CASSLDGTDSYGYTF. The CDR3, as DNA: TGCGCCAGCAGCCTCGACGGCACGGATTCCTATGGCTACACCTTC.

CDR3 nucleotides: TGTGCCAGCAGCCTCACTAGCGGGGGGGCCAATGAGCAGTTCTTC. Protein product: CASSLTSGGANEQFF. The gene calls are TRBV11-1 and TRBJ2-1; TRBD2 aligns across 13 bases. The germline CDR1 and CDR2 sequences are SGHAT and FQDESV (reference sequence). Trimming took 5 bases from V and 6 from J; bases not matched to a gene: 4. This CDR3 is built from 15 residues.

The chain carries TRBV10-3 and TRBJ2-2, with 8 bases identical to TRBD1. The length of the CDR3 is 16 residues. In germline, CDR1 is ENHRY, CDR2 SYGVKD. V was clipped by 6 bases and J by 1 base; unmatched bases: 7. CDR3 loop: CAIRETGALNTGELFF. DNA of the CDR3: TGTGCCATCAGGGAGACAGGGGCCCTGAACACCGGGGAGCTGTTTTTT.

This chain links TRBV4-1 with TRBJ2-4; D gene ambiguous. The V gene's germline CDR1 is MGHRA and CDR2 YSYEKL. Trimming left V 1 base short and J 3 bases short, with 4 bases between. CDR3 length: 13 residues. The CDR3 is CASSQADKNIQYF. The CDR3 nucleotides are TGCGCCAGCAGCCAAGCTGACAAAAACATTCAGTACTTC.

This clone was seen a handful of times. The CDR3 DNA follows: TGTGCCAGCAGTTACGTTTCGGATTCACCCCTCCACTTT. This gives the protein CASSYVSDSPLHF. This chain connects TRBV6-5 to TRBJ1-6; D not resolved. V was trimmed by 2 bases and J by 8 bases, leaving 7 bases between them. CDR1 and CDR2 (germline): MNHEY, SVGAGI. CDR3 length: 13 residues.

This clone is a singleton in its sample. V is TRBV7-9 and J is TRBJ2-7; 11 bases map to TRBD2. Germline V gene sequence: CDR1 SEHNR, CDR2 FQNEAQ (reference sequence). The CDR3 is 15 amino acids. The V gene end was trimmed by 5 bases and the J gene end by 3 bases; junction bases not matched to a gene: 6. This CDR3 reads CASSVGLAGFYEQYF. In DNA, the CDR3 is TGTGCCAGCAGCGTTGGACTAGCGGGCTTCTACGAGCAGTACTTC.

The J gene is TRBJ1-5, the V gene TRBV2, with TRBD1 matching over 11 bases. Germline trimming cut 1 base from V and 7 bases from J; bases unmatched to any gene: 3. The V gene's germline CDR1 is SNHLY and CDR2 FYNNEI. CDR3 length: 15 amino acids. In nucleotides, the CDR3 is TGTGCCAGCAGTGAAGAGGGACAGGGGGTACAGCCCCAGCATTTT. Translating it yields CASSEEGQGVQPQHF.

CDR3 sequence reads: CASSPRLAGNSYEQYF. The CDR3 DNA reads TGTGCCAGCAGCCCTAGACTAGCGGGGAACTCCTACGAGCAGTACTTC. The chain employs TRBV27 and TRBJ2-7, with TRBD2 matching 11 bases. Trimming removed 6 bases from V and 0 bases from J; junction bases left unmatched: 7. The length of the CDR3 is 16 residues. Looked up from germline, CDR1 is MNHEY and CDR2 is SMNVEV (reference sequence).

The rearrangement joins TRBV5-4 to TRBJ1-6, with TRBD1 matching over 8 bases. Germline V gene sequence: CDR1 SGHNT, CDR2 YYREEE (reference sequence). J gave up 7 bases and V 3 bases, and 9 bases lay outside the gene matches. CDR3 length: 16 amino acids. CDR3 in amino acids: CASSSHDRDRNSPLHF. In DNA, the CDR3 is TGTGCCAGCAGCTCCCACGACCGGGACAGGAATTCACCCCTCCACTTT. The full variable domain, rest sourced from reference TRBV5-4 and TRBJ1-6, is ETGVTQSPTHLIKTRGQQVTLRCSSQSGHNTVSWYQQALGQGPQFIFQYYREEENGRGNFPPRFSGLQFPNYSSELNVNALELDDSALYLCASSSHDRDRNSPLHFGNGTRLTVT.

As DNA, the CDR3 is TGTGCCAGCAGCTTTTCAGGGCCCTTCGGTGCTTTCTTT. Amino acids: CASSFSGPFGAFF. V gene TRBV7-2 combines with J gene TRBJ1-1, with D perhaps TRBD1 (5 bases). V lost 3 bases, J lost 11 bases, and 16 bases lay in between. The CDR3 length is 13 residues. Germline V gives CDR1 SGHTA, CDR2 FQGNSA.

The gene calls are TRBV15 and TRBJ2-3; D remains ambiguous. Per the germline V gene, CDR1 is LNHNV and CDR2 is YYDKDF (reference sequence). CDR3 length: 16 residues. Trimming removed 3 bases from V and 4 bases from J, with 17 bases in between. As DNA, the CDR3 is TGTGCCACCAGCAGCAATGGGAAGACGGGTCCAGATACGCAGTATTTT. This encodes CATSSNGKTGPDTQYF.

This clone was detected only once. Since a much larger clone is just one base distant, this may be a read error. This chain connects TRBV5-4 to TRBJ1-1; a possible D gene is TRBD1 (5 bases). The CDR3 is 14 amino acids. The germline gives CDR1 SGHNT, CDR2 YYREEE (reference sequence). Trimming left V 1 base short and J 0 bases short, with 7 bases between. The chain's CDR3 is CASSLLGVNTEAFF. The CDR3, as DNA: TGTGCCAGCAGCTTGTTAGGGGTGAACACTGAAGCTTTCTTT.

This chain links TRBV6-5 with TRBJ1-2; TRBD1 aligns across 8 bases. Germline lookup yields CDR1 MNHEY and CDR2 SVGAGI. This CDR3 comprises 15 residues. V trimming: 10 bases; J trimming: 0 bases; junction bases outside the gene matches: 10. The CDR3, as DNA: TGTGCCACCCGACAGGGGACGAAGACTAACTATGGCTACACCTTC. Translation: CATRQGTKTNYGYTF.

V is TRBV5-1 and J is TRBJ1-2, with D perhaps matching TRBD1 (5 bases). The CDR3 length is 14 residues. Trimming shortened V by 4 bases and J by 8 bases, and 18 bases separated the two germline ends. The germline V gene has CDR1 SGHRS and CDR2 YFSETQ. DNA for the CDR3: TGCGCCAGCAGCCGCTCGAACTCGGAGGGGGGCTACACCTTC. Protein product: CASSRSNSEGGYTF. Full variable domain (remainder filled in from reference TRBV5-1 and TRBJ1-2): KAGVTQTPRYLIKTRGQQVTLSCSPISGHRSVSWYQQTPGQGLQFLFEYFSETQRNKGNFPGRFSGRQFSNSRSEMNVSTLELGDSALYLCASSRSNSEGGYTFGSGTRLTVV.

This sequence joins TRBV19 and TRBJ1-2, with unresolved D. Germline V gene data show CDR1 as LNHDA and CDR2 as SQIVND (reference sequence). The CDR3 consists of 11 residues. With 10 bases removed from V and 4 bases from J, the gap between germline ends came to 10 bases. CDR3 amino acids: CATTSRYGYTF. CDR3 nucleotides: TGTGCCACCACCTCCCGCTATGGCTACACCTTC.

The genes are TRBV5-4 and TRBJ1-5; D remains unclear. V was cut by 5 bases and J by 9 bases, with 12 bases left in between. Germline loops: CDR1 SGHNT, CDR2 YYREEE (reference sequence). The CDR3 runs to 12 residues. CDR3 sequence reads: CASRLWSRPQHF. The CDR3 coding sequence is TGTGCCAGCAGATTGTGGTCTCGGCCCCAGCATTTT. Based on the CDR3 plus reference TRBV5-4 and TRBJ1-5, the full variable domain is ETGVTQSPTHLIKTRGQQVTLRCSSQSGHNTVSWYQQALGQGPQFIFQYYREEENGRGNFPPRFSGLQFPNYSSELNVNALELDDSALYLCASRLWSRPQHFGDGTRLSIL.

The chain uses TRBV6-1 and TRBJ1-4; D remains unclear. V was pared by 0 bases and J by 8 bases, with 7 bases between. The CDR3 runs to 13 residues. The V gene's germline CDR1 is MNHNS and CDR2 SASEGT. CDR3 sequence reads: CASSEAGAEKLFF. The CDR3 DNA reads TGTGCCAGCAGTGAAGCGGGAGCGGAAAAACTGTTTTTT.